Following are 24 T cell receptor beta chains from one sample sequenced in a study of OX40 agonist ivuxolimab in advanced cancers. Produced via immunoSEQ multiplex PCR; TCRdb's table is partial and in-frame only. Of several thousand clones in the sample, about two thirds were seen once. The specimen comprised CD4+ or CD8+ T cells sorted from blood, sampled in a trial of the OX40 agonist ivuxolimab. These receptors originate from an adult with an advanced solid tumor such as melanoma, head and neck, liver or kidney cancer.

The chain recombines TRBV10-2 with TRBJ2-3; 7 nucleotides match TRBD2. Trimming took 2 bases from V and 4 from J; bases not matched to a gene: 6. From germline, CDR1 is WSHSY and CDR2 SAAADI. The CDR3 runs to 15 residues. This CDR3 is CASSEAGAGADTQYF. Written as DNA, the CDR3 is TGCGCCAGCAGTGAGGCGGGTGCGGGAGCAGATACGCAGTATTTT.

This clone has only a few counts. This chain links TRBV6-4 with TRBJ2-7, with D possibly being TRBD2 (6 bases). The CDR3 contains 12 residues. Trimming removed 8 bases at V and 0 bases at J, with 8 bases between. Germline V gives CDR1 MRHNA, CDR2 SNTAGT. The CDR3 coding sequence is TGTGCCAGCGGGGGGAGCTCCTACGAGCAGTACTTC. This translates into CASGGSSYEQYF.

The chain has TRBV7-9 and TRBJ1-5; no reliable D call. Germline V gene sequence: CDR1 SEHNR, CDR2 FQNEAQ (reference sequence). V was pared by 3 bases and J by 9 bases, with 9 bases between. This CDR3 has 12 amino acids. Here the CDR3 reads CASSLGKRPQHF. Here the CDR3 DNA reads TGTGCCAGCAGCTTGGGCAAACGGCCCCAGCATTTT. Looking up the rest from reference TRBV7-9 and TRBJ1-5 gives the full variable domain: DTGVSQNPRHKITKRGQNVTFRCDPISEHNRLYWYRQTLGQGPEFLTYFQNEAQLEKSRLLSDRFSAERPKGSFSTLEIQRTEQGDSAMYLCASSLGKRPQHFGDGTRLSIL.

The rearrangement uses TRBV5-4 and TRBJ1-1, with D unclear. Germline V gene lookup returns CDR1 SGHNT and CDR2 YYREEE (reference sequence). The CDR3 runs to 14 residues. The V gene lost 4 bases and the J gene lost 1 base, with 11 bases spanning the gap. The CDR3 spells CASSPNWGNTEAFF. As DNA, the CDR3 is TGTGCCAGCAGCCCTAACTGGGGGAACACTGAAGCTTTCTTT.

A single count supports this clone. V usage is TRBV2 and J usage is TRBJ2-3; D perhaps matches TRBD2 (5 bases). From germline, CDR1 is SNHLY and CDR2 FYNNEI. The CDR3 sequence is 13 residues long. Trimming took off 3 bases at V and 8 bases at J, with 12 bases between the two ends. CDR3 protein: CASSEETGGTQYF. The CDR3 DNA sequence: TGTGCCAGCAGTGAGGAGACCGGAGGTACGCAGTATTTT.

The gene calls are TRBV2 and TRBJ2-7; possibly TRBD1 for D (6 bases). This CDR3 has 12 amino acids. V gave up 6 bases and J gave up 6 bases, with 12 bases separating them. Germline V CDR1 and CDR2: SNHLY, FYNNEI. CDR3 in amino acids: CASRQGFGEQYF. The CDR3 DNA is TGTGCCAGCAGACAGGGTTTTGGCGAGCAGTACTTC.

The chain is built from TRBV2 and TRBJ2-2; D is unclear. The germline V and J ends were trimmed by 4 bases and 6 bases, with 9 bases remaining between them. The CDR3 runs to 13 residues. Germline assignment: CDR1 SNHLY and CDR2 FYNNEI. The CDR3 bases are TGTGCCAGCAGTGTGAACTGGGCCGGGGAGCTGTTTTTT. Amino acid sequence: CASSVNWAGELFF.

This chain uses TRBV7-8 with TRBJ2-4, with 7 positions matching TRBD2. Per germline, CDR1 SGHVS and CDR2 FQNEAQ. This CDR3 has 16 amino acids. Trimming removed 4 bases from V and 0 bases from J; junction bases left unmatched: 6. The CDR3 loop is CASSSREGLAKNIQYF. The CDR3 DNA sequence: TGTGCCAGCAGCTCCAGGGAGGGCTTAGCCAAAAACATTCAGTACTTC.

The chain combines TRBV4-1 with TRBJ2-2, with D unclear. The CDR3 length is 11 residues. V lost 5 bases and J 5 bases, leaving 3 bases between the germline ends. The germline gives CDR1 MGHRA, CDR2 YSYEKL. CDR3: CASSDTGELFF. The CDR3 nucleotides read TGCGCCAGCAGCGATACCGGGGAGCTGTTTTTT.

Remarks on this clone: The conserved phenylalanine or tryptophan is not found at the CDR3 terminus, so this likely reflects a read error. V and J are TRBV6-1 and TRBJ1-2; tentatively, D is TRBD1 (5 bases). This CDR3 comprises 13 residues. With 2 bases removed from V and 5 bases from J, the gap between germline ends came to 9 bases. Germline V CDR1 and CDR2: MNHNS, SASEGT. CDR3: CASSENGGYGYTL. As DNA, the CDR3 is TGTGCCAGCAGTGAAAATGGGGGTTATGGCTACACCCTC.

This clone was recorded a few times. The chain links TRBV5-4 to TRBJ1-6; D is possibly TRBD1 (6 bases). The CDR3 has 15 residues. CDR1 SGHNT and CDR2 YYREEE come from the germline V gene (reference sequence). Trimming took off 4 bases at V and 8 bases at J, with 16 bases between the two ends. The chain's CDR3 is CASSLDLTGYSPLHF. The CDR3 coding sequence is TGTGCCAGCAGCCTCGACCTAACAGGGTATTCACCCCTCCACTTT.

The CDR3 DNA reads TGTGCCACACAAAAACCGACAGGGGGCTTGAGCACTGAAGCTTTCTTT. Translation gives CATQKPTGGLSTEAFF. This chain links TRBV5-4 with TRBJ1-1; TRBD1 matches 10 bases. The CDR3 loop spans 16 amino acids. Trimming took 9 bases from V and 4 from J; bases not matched to a gene: 15. Germline V gene lookup returns CDR1 SGHNT and CDR2 YYREEE (reference sequence).

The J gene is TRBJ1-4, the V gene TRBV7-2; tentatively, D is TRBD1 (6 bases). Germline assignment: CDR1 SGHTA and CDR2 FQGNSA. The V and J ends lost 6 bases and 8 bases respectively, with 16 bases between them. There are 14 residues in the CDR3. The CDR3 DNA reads TGTGCCAGCAGGCATAATGGGGGGCGAGAAAAACTGTTTTTT. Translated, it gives CASRHNGGREKLFF.

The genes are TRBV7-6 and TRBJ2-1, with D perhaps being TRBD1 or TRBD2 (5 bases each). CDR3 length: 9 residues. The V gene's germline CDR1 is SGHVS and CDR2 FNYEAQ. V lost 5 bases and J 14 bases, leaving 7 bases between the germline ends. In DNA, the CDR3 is TGTGCCAGCAGCGGGGGAGAGTTCTTC. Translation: CASSGGEFF.

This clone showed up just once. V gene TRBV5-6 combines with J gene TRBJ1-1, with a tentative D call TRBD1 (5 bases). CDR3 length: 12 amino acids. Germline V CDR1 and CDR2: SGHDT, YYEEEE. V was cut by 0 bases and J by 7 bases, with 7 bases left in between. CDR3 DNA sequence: TGTGCCAGCAGCTTGGGACAGAGTGAAGCTTTCTTT. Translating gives CASSLGQSEAFF.

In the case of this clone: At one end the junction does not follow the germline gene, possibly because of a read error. CDR3 sequence (DNA): TGTGCCAGCAGCGTAGTCGGTACAGGGGACTCCTTCAATGAGCAGTTCTTC. Encoded protein: CASSVVGTGDSFNEQFF. This chain joins TRBV9 and TRBJ2-1; weak D call: TRBD1 (7 bases). In germline, CDR1 is SGDLS, CDR2 YYNGEE. The length of the CDR3 is 17 residues. The full variable domain, its missing parts supplied by reference TRBV9 and TRBJ2-1, is DSGVTQTPKHLITATGQRVTLRCSPRSGDLSVYWYQQSLDQGLQFLIQYYNGEERAKGNILERFSAQQFPDLHSELNLSSLELGDSALYFCASSVVGTGDSFNEQFFGPGTRLTVL.

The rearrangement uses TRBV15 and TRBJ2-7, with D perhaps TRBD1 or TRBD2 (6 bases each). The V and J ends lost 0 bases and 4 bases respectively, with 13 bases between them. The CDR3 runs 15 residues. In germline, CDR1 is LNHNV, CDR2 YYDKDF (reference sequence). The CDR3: CATSRDTGRLYEQYF. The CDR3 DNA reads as TGTGCCACCAGCAGAGATACAGGGAGGCTTTACGAGCAGTACTTC.

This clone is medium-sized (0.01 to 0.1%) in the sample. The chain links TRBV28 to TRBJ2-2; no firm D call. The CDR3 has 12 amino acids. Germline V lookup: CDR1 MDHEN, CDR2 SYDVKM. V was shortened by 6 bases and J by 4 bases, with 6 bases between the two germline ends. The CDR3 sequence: CASSLTTGELFF. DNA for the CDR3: TGTGCCAGCAGCCTCACCACCGGGGAGCTGTTTTTT. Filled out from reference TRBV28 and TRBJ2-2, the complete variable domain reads DVKVTQSSRYLVKRTGEKVFLECVQDMDHENMFWYRQDPGLGLRLIYFSYDVKMKEKGDIPEGYSVSREKKERFSLILESASTNQTSMYLCASSLTTGELFFGEGSRLTVL.

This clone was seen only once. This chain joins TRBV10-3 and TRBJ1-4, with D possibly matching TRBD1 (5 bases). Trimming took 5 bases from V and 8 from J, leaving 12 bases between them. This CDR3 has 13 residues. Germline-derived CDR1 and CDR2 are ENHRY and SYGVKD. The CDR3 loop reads CAISRDVAEKLFF. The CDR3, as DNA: TGTGCCATCAGTCGGGACGTGGCGGAAAAACTGTTTTTT.

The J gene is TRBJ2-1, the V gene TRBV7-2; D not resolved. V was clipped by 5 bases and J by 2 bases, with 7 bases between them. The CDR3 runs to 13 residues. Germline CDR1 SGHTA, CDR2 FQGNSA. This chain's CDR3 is CASSTSPYNEQFF. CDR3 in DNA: TGTGCCAGCAGCACCTCACCCTACAATGAGCAGTTCTTC.

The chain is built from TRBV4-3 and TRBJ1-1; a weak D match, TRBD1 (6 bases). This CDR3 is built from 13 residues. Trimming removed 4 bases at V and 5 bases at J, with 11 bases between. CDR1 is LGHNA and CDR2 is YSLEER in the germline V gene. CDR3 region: CASSPVGGTEAFF. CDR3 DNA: TGCGCCAGCAGCCCCGTAGGGGGGACTGAAGCTTTCTTT.

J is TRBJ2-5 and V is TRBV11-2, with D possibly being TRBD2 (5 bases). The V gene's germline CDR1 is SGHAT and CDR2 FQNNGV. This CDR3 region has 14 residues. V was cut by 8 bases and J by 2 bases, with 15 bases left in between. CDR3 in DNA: TGTGCCAGCCAGGAGGTGAACAGACAAGAGACCCAGTACTTC. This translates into CASQEVNRQETQYF.

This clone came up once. CDR3 nucleotides: TGTGCCAGCAGCTTAGCGCATGCGACTGGTGGAGGGTATACGCAGTATTTT. Amino acids: CASSLAHATGGGYTQYF. J is TRBJ2-3 and V is TRBV7-2; a weak D match, TRBD2 (6 bases). The ends were cut back, 0 bases at V and 7 bases at J, with 20 bases in the middle. In germline, CDR1 is SGHTA, CDR2 FQGNSA. The CDR3 length is 17 residues.

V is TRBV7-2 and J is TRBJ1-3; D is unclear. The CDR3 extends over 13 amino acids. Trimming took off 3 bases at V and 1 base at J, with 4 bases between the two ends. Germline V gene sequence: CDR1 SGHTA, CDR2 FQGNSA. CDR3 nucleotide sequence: TGTGCCAGCAGCTTGGGTTCTGGAAACACCATATATTTT. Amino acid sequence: CASSLGSGNTIYF.